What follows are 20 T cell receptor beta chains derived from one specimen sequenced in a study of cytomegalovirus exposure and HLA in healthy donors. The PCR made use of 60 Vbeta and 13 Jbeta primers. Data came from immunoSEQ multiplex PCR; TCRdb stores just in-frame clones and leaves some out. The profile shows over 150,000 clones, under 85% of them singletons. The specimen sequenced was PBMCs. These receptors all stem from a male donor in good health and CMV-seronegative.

CDR3 DNA: TGCGCCAGCAAGGGGGATCCTGGGGCCAACGTCCTGACTTTC. Translation gives CASKGDPGANVLTF. The V call is TRBV5-1, the J call TRBJ2-6, with D possibly being TRBD1 (6 bases). V gave up 6 bases and J gave up 2 bases, with 9 bases separating them. Germline V gene sequence: CDR1 SGHRS, CDR2 YFSETQ. The CDR3 runs 14 residues.

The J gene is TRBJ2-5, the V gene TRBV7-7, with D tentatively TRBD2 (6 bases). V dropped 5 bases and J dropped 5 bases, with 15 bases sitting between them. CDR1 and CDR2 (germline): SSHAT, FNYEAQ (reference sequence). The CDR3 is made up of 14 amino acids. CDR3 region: CASSPEGSVETQYF. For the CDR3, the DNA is TGTGCCAGCAGCCCGGAGGGATCAGTGGAGACCCAGTACTTC.

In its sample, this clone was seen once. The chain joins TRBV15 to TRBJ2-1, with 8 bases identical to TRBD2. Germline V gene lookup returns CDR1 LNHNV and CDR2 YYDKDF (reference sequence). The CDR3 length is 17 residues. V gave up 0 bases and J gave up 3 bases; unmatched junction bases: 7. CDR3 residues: CATSREKRGTLYNEQFF. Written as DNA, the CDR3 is TGTGCCACCAGCAGAGAAAAGCGGGGGACCCTCTACAATGAGCAGTTCTTC.

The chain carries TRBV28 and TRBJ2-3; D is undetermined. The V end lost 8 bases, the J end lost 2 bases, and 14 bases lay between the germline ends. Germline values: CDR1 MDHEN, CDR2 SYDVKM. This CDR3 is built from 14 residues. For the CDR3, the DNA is TGTGCCAGCGGTCCTCCACTCCCCACAGATACGCAGTATTTT. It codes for CASGPPLPTDTQYF. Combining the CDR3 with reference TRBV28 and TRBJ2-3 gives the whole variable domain DVKVTQSSRYLVKRTGEKVFLECVQDMDHENMFWYRQDPGLGLRLIYFSYDVKMKEKGDIPEGYSVSREKKERFSLILESASTNQTSMYLCASGPPLPTDTQYFGPGTRLTVL.

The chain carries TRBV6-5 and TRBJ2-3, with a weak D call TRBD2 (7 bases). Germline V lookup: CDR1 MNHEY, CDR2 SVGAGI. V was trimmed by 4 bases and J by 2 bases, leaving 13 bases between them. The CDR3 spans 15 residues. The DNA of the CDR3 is TGTGCCAGCAGTTGGGGGGGCCCGAACACAGATACGCAGTATTTT. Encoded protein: CASSWGGPNTDTQYF.

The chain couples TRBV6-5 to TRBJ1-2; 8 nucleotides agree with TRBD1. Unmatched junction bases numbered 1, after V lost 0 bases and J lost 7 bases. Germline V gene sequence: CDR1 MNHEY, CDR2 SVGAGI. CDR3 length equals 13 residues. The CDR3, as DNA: TGTGCCAGCAGTTACTCGACAGGGGCTGGCTACACCTTC. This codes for CASSYSTGAGYTF.

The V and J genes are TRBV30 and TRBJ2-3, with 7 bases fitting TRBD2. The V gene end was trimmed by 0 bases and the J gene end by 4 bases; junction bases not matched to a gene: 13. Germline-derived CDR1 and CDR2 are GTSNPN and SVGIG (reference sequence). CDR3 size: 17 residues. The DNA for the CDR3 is TGTGCCTGGAGTGTCGGGTTGGGGGAGGGCCTCCCAGATACGCAGTATTTT. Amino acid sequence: CAWSVGLGEGLPDTQYF. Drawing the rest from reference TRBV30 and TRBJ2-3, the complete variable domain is SQTIHQWPATLVQPVGSPLSLECTVEGTSNPNLYWYRQAAGRGLQLLFYSVGIGQISSEVPQNLSASRPQDRQFILSSKKLLLSDSGFYLCAWSVGLGEGLPDTQYFGPGTRLTVL.

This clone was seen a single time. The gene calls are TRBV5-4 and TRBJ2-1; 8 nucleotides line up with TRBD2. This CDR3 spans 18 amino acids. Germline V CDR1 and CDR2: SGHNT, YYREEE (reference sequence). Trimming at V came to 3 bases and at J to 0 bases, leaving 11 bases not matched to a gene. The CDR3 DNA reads TGTGCCAGCAGCTCACCAGCGGGAGCGCCTAACTCCTACAATGAGCAGTTCTTC. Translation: CASSSPAGAPNSYNEQFF.

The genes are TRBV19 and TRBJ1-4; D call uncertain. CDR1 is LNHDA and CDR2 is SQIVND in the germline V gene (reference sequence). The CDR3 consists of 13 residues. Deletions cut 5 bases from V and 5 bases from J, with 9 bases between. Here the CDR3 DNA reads TGTGCCAGTAGTTGGCAGATAAATGAAAAACTGTTTTTT. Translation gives CASSWQINEKLFF.

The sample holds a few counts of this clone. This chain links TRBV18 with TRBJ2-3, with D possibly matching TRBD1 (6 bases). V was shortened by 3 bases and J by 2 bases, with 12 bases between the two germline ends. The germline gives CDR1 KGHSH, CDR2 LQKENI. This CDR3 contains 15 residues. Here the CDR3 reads CASSPSGTPTDTQYF. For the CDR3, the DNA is TGTGCCAGCTCACCCTCCGGGACACCCACAGATACGCAGTATTTT.

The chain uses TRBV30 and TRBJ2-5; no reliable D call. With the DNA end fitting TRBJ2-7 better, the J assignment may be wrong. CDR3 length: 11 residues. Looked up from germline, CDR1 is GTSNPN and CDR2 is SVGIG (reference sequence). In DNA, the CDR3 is TGTGCCTGGGGTGAATCCTACGAGCAGTACTTC. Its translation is CAWGESYEQYF.

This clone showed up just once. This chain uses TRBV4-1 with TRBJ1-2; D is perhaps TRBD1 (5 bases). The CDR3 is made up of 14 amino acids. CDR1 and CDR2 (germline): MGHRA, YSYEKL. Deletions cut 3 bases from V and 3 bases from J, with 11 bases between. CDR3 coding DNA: TGCGCCAGCAGCCAGATCAGGGAATACTATGGCTACACCTTC. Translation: CASSQIREYYGYTF.

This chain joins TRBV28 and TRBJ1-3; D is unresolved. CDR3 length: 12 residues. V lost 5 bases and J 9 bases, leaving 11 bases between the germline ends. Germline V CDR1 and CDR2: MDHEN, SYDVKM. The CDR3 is CASSISHSTIYF. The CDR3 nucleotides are TGTGCCAGCAGTATTTCCCACTCCACCATATATTTT.

CDR3 sequence (DNA): TGCGCCAGCAGCTTGGTGATCGCGCCGGACACCGGGGAGCTGTTTTTT. Translating gives CASSLVIAPDTGELFF. The gene calls are TRBV5-1 and TRBJ2-2, with D unclear. V lost 0 bases, J lost 3 bases, and 12 bases lay in between. The CDR3 has 16 amino acids. Germline assignment: CDR1 SGHRS and CDR2 YFSETQ. Full variable domain (missing parts from reference TRBV5-1 and TRBJ2-2): KAGVTQTPRYLIKTRGQQVTLSCSPISGHRSVSWYQQTPGQGLQFLFEYFSETQRNKGNFPGRFSGRQFSNSRSEMNVSTLELGDSALYLCASSLVIAPDTGELFFGEGSRLTVL.

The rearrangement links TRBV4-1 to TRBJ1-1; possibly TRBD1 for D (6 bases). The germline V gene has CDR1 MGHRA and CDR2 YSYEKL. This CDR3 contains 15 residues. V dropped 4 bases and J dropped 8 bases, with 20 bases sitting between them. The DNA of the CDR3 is TGCGCCAGCAGCCTCAGATACGAGACCGGGACAGAAGCTTTCTTT. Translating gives CASSLRYETGTEAFF.

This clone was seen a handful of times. This CDR3 reads CASRATGRLSSGNTIYF. In DNA form, the CDR3 reads TGTGCAAGTCGGGCAACTGGGAGGCTAAGCTCTGGAAACACCATATATTTT. The J gene is TRBJ1-3, the V gene TRBV12-2. TRBV12-2 represents a pseudogene. The CDR3 has 17 amino acids.

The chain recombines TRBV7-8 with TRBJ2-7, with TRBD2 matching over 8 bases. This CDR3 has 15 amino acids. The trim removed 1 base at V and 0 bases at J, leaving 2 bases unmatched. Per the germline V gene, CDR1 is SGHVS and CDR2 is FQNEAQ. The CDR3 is CASSLGLARSYEQYF. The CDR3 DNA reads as TGTGCCAGCAGCTTAGGACTAGCGCGCTCCTACGAGCAGTACTTC.

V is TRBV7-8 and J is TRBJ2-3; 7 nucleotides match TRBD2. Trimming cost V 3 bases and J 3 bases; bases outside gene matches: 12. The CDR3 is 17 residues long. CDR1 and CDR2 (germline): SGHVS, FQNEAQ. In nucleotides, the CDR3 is TGTGCCAGCAGCTTTGGGGGGGTGACTTTGGGGACAGATACGCAGTATTTT. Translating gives CASSFGGVTLGTDTQYF. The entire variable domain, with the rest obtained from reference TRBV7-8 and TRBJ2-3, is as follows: GAGVSQSPRYKVAKRGQDVALRCDPISGHVSLFWYQQALGQGPEFLTYFQNEAQLDKSGLPSDRFFAERPEGSVSTLKIQRTQQEDSAVYLCASSFGGVTLGTDTQYFGPGTRLTVL.

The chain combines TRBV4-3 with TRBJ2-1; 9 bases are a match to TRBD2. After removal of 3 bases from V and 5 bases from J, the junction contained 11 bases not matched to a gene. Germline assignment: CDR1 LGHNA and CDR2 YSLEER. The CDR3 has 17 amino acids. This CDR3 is CASSQHAVAGEHNEQFF. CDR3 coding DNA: TGCGCCAGCAGCCAGCACGCCGTAGCGGGAGAGCACAATGAGCAGTTCTTC.

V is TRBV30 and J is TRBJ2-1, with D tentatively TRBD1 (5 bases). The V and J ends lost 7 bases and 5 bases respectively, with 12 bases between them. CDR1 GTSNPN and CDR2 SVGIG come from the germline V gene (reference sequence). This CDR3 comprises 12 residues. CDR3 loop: CALEAGNNEQFF. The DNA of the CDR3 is TGTGCCTTGGAAGCAGGGAACAATGAGCAGTTCTTC.